This T cell receptor (beta chain) was identified during a study of healthy donors' naive CD4 and CD8 T cells. The ends were cut back, 11 bases at V and 7 bases at J, with 8 bases in the middle. CDR3 length equals 10 residues. The germline V gene has CDR1 ENHRY and CDR2 SYGVKD. Study results and limitations: Most V and J genes were reportedly biased between naive CD4+ and CD8+ cells. Bias from naive T cell homeostatic proliferation was not addressed. About 13% of CD4/CD8 propensity variance appeared explained by V, J and CDR3 charge. Positive CDR3 charge linked to CD4+ cells, negative to CD8+ cells.

TCR libraries were built from approximately 0.45 ug of total RNA by linear amplification. TCRdb ran MiXCR on the reads and lists one entry per CDR3 protein. The sample lists roughly 200,000 distinct CDR3 sequences, around 70% occurring once. As to this clonotype: What it binds is unknown.

Material: naive CD4+ and CD8+ T cells sorted from blood, pooled from several donors. The sequence derives from a pool of human donors in good health; the sample pools cells from several healthy donors. This chain uses TRBV10-3 with TRBJ2-2; D is uncertain. The CDR3 region has the DNA TGTGCCTCTTGGCACGGGGAGCTGTTTTTT. Translated, it gives CASWHGELFF.